The 6 T cell receptor beta chains presented below share a single source sample, sequenced in a study of blood T cell repertoires in COVID-19. The repertoire was sequenced with immunoSEQ multiplex PCR; TCRdb's copy has only in-frame clones and lacks some. Here the sample spans about 220,000 clones, 65% to 85% being singletons. Specimen: PBMCs or T cells enriched from blood (not recorded which). The source of these receptors is a woman aged 55-75 years who had recovered from COVID-19.

The rearrangement links TRBV5-4 to TRBJ2-5; 11 positions match TRBD2. The germline gives CDR1 SGHNT, CDR2 YYREEE (reference sequence). The CDR3 contains 14 residues. The J segment lost 5 bases and the V segment lost 5 bases, leaving 5 bases of the junction unmatched. The CDR3 spells CASRAGTSGETQYF. CDR3 DNA sequence: TGTGCCAGCAGAGCCGGGACTAGCGGTGAGACCCAGTACTTC.

The chain carries TRBV5-1 and TRBJ2-3; TRBD2 agrees at 11 bases. V shed 4 bases and J 0 bases; nucleotides not matched to a gene: 7. The germline V gene encodes CDR1 SGHRS and CDR2 YFSETQ. The CDR3 loop spans 17 amino acids. CDR3 protein: CASSPRLAGPSTDTQYF. Here the CDR3 DNA reads TGCGCCAGCAGCCCAAGACTAGCGGGGCCTAGCACAGATACGCAGTATTTT.

This chain links TRBV3-1 (or the pseudogene TRBV3-2) with TRBJ2-1, with TRBD1 as a possible D gene (6 bases). This CDR3 spans 15 amino acids. V was cut by 0 bases and J by 5 bases, with 11 bases left in between. CDR1 is LGHDT and CDR2 is YNNKEL in the germline V gene (reference sequence). The CDR3 bases are TGTGCCAGCAGCCAAGAGGTCCCAGGGGACAATGAGCAGTTCTTC. Protein: CASSQEVPGDNEQFF.

This chain links TRBV25-1 with TRBJ2-1, with 7 bases aligning to TRBD2. With V trimmed by 2 bases and J by 8 bases, 9 bases remained unmatched. CDR1 is MGHDK, CDR2 SYGVNS, per germline. The CDR3 contains 15 residues. The DNA for the CDR3 is TGTGCCAGCAGTGAACGGGAGGCCCTTGCGGATGAGCAGTTCTTC. This gives the protein CASSEREALADEQFF. The variable domain in full, completed from reference TRBV25-1 and TRBJ2-1, reads EADIYQTPRYLVIGTGKKITLECSQTMGHDKMYWYQQDPGMELHLIHYSYGVNSTEKGDLSSESTVSRIRTEHFPLTLESARPSHTSQYLCASSEREALADEQFFGPGTRLTVL.

V gene TRBV18 combines with J gene TRBJ2-3, with 7 bases lining up with TRBD1. CDR3 size: 15 residues. The junction had 4 bases not matched to a gene; V was cut back by 2 bases and J by 2 bases. Germline V gene sequence: CDR1 KGHSH, CDR2 LQKENI. The CDR3 sequence is CASSPRGLTTDTQYF. CDR3 in DNA: TGTGCCAGCTCACCAAGGGGGCTAACCACAGATACGCAGTATTTT.

This clone was found a few times. The rearrangement uses TRBV11-3 and TRBJ2-4; a weak D match, TRBD1 (6 bases). The CDR3 covers 13 residues. Germline V gene data show CDR1 as SGHNT and CDR2 as YENEEA. V was clipped by 1 base and J by 14 bases, with 15 bases between them. In DNA form, the CDR3 reads TGTGCCAGCAGCTTAGGTGCAGGGGACCAGGAGTACTTC. Translation: CASSLGAGDQEYF.